The 10 T cell receptor beta chains below were found in one sample sequenced in a study of cytomegalovirus exposure and HLA in healthy donors (dated by TCRdb to 2017 to 2019). The library was generated by the immunoSEQ multiplex PCR assay. A mixture of 60 forward primers for TCR Vbeta segments and 13 reverse primers for TCR Jbeta segments was used in the multiplex PCR. In TCRdb, the immuneACCESS table is reduced to in-frame sequences with V and J assigned. These tables do not hold every clone; where another copy was compared, an unresolved V gene accounts for under half, and the others remain unexplained. This sample lists 100,000 to 120,000 clones; roughly three quarters were detected once. The top ten hold roughly 6% of the sample. The sample comprised PBMCs. All receptors derive from a young man in good health and CMV-seropositive.

The J gene is TRBJ2-1, the V gene TRBV7-8; possible D gene TRBD1, 6 bases. The CDR3 loop spans 14 amino acids. Germline V gene lookup returns CDR1 SGHVS and CDR2 FQNEAQ. Trimming cost V 4 bases and J 7 bases, with 14 bases left between them. CDR3 amino acids: CASSSGGGHNEQFF. CDR3 in DNA: TGTGCCAGCAGCTCCGGTGGGGGCCATAATGAGCAGTTCTTC.

The chain employs TRBV11-3 and TRBJ1-1; D unresolved. V lost 4 bases to trimming and J lost 4 bases, with 10 bases between them. Germline V gene sequence: CDR1 SGHNT, CDR2 YENEEA. The CDR3 runs to 13 residues. This CDR3 is CASSSGPSTEAFF. CDR3 nucleotides: TGTGCCAGCAGCTCGGGTCCAAGCACTGAAGCTTTCTTT.

The chain couples TRBV7-3 to TRBJ2-7; D perhaps matches TRBD1 (6 bases). Germline V gene sequence: CDR1 SGHTA, CDR2 FQGTGA. The CDR3 sequence is 13 residues long. With 4 bases removed from V and 9 bases from J, the gap between germline ends came to 16 bases. The CDR3 protein is CASSSKTGHRQYF. For the CDR3, the DNA is TGTGCCAGCAGCTCAAAAACGGGACATCGGCAGTACTTC.

The rearrangement links TRBV7-2 to TRBJ1-6; 7 bases match TRBD1. Germline assignment: CDR1 SGHTA and CDR2 FQGNSA. Unmatched junction bases numbered 16, after V lost 5 bases and J lost 9 bases. This CDR3 is 17 amino acids long. CDR3 sequence reads: CASSRHSTGRVGSPLHF. DNA for the CDR3: TGTGCCAGCAGCCGTCATTCGACAGGGCGGGTAGGTTCACCCCTCCACTTT. The full variable domain, with the rest looked up from reference TRBV7-2 and TRBJ1-6, is GAGVSQSPSNKVTEKGKDVELRCDPISGHTALYWYRQSLGQGLEFLIYFQGNSAPDKSGLPSDRFSAERTGGSVSTLTIQRTQQEDSAVYLCASSRHSTGRVGSPLHFGNGTRLTVT.

The chain employs TRBV29-1 and TRBJ1-2; TRBD1 matches at 9 bases. Germline V gives CDR1 SQVTM, CDR2 ANQGSEA. The CDR3 sequence is 12 residues long. Losses at the gene ends were 6 bases for V and 7 bases for J; bases not matched to a gene: 6. In DNA, the CDR3 is TGCAGCGTGATTACAGGGGGCTTTGGCTACACCTTC. Its translation is CSVITGGFGYTF.

The sample holds many counts of this clone. J is TRBJ2-6 and V is TRBV6-6; D ambiguous. Germline V CDR1 and CDR2: MNHNY, SVGAGI (reference sequence). CDR3 length equals 15 residues. Trimming pared 6 bases from V and 1 base from J, leaving 10 bases between. The CDR3 reads CASSQALSGANVLTF. The CDR3 region has the DNA TGTGCCAGCAGCCAGGCCCTTTCTGGGGCCAACGTCCTGACTTTC.

The CDR3 spells CASSLVAGGLQETQYF. The CDR3, as DNA: TGTGCCAGCAGCTTAGTAGCGGGGGGTTTGCAAGAGACCCAGTACTTC. The chain has TRBV7-6 and TRBJ2-5; 10 bases map to TRBD2. The V and J ends lost 1 base and 2 bases, in that order; junction bases with no gene match: 4. This CDR3 has 16 residues. Germline lookup yields CDR1 SGHVS and CDR2 FNYEAQ.

The chain combines TRBV6-1 with TRBJ1-5; TRBD1 is a possible D gene (5 bases). V lost 2 bases to trimming and J lost 6 bases, with 17 bases between them. Germline CDR1 MNHNS, CDR2 SASEGT. CDR3 length: 16 amino acids. The CDR3 region has the DNA TGTGCCAGCAGTGAATATTATGGAGGGGAGGTTCAGCCCCAGCATTTT. It encodes CASSEYYGGEVQPQHF.

The genes are TRBV7-9 and TRBJ2-4, with TRBD2 matching over 7 bases. CDR1 and CDR2 from the germline V gene are SEHNR and FQNEAQ (reference sequence). The CDR3 is 16 residues long. After removal of 4 bases from V and 1 base from J, the junction contained 7 bases not matched to a gene. The CDR3 sequence: CASSSPAGEAKNIQYF. The CDR3 coding sequence is TGTGCCAGCAGCTCCCCGGCGGGGGAGGCCAAAAACATTCAGTACTTC.

The chain couples TRBV5-6 to TRBJ2-7; 10 positions match TRBD2. With 3 bases clipped from V and 5 bases from J, the junction kept 5 bases outside the gene matches. The CDR3 is made up of 14 amino acids. Germline V gene sequence: CDR1 SGHDT, CDR2 YYEEEE. The CDR3 region has the DNA TGTGCCAGCAGCTCGGGACTAGCGCCCGACGAGCAGTACTTC. It encodes CASSSGLAPDEQYF.